This T cell receptor (beta chain) was recovered during a study of T-cell memory formation after mild COVID-19. Details on this clonotype: What it binds is unknown.

Overall study findings and caveats: CD4/CD8 balance characterized clones contracting day 15 to 85, and CD4+ skew characterized later expanders. Cross-reactive memory appears to have joined, as suggested by some responding clones showing up in pre-infection memory.

The junction had 9 bases not matched to a gene; V was cut back by 1 base and J by 1 base. The CDR3 length is 17 residues. The germline V gene has CDR1 SGHKS and CDR2 YYEKEE (reference sequence). TCRdb used MiXCR to reprocess the 5' RACE reads, holding one entry per CDR3 protein. This table holds around 110,000 distinct CDR3 sequences, 9.5% to 15% found once. The sequenced material came from PBMCs or a T cell subset sorted from them (not recorded which). The TCR was taken from an adult woman who had mild COVID-19 (a few samples of this study predate the infection). Cell type and time point are not known. J is TRBJ2-7 and V is TRBV5-5; 9 bases are a match to TRBD2. The CDR3 DNA is TGTGCCAGCAGCTTGCAGCTAAGCGGGGGGATGTCCTACGAGCAGTACTTC. This gives the protein CASSLQLSGGMSYEQYF.